A single sample is the source of the 22 T cell receptor beta chains below, sequenced in a study of cytomegalovirus exposure and HLA in healthy donors. Researchers ran the PCR with 60 Vbeta and 13 Jbeta primers. TCRdb's copy holds only in-frame clones and misses some; the assay was immunoSEQ multiplex PCR. The table lists about 180,000 clones, 75% to 85% of them singletons, with approximately 1.5% in the top ten. Sequencing was performed on PBMCs. The source is a woman in her twenties or thirties in good health and CMV-seropositive.

V gene TRBV5-1 combines with J gene TRBJ2-5; 7 nucleotides align to TRBD2. Germline loops: CDR1 SGHRS, CDR2 YFSETQ. The CDR3 sequence is 15 residues long. V shed 0 bases and J 2 bases; nucleotides not matched to a gene: 4. For the CDR3, the DNA is TGCGCCAGCAGCTTGGACGGGGGGTCTCAAGAGACCCAGTACTTC. It is translated as CASSLDGGSQETQYF.

As regards this clone: An end of the junction does not agree with germline; a read error may underlie this. The rearrangement links TRBV6-6 to TRBJ1-2, with D unresolved. The V gene's germline CDR1 is MNHNY and CDR2 SVGAGI (reference sequence). The length of the CDR3 is 12 residues. CDR3 region: CASTPGPYGYSF. The CDR3 nucleotides read TGTGCCAGCACCCCAGGCCCCTATGGCTACTCCTTC.

The rearrangement links TRBV6-5 to TRBJ2-1; 8 bases agree with TRBD2. The germline V gene has CDR1 MNHEY and CDR2 SVGAGI. Trimming took 0 bases from V and 4 from J; bases not matched to a gene: 5. CDR3 size: 16 residues. CDR3 region: CASSYSGLEGYNEQFF. CDR3 in DNA: TGTGCCAGCAGTTACTCGGGACTAGAGGGGTACAATGAGCAGTTCTTC.

J is TRBJ2-2 and V is TRBV19; 10 bases agree with TRBD2. This CDR3 contains 14 residues. The germline V gene encodes CDR1 LNHDA and CDR2 SQIVND (reference sequence). The V segment lost 5 bases and the J segment 6 bases; nucleotides outside the gene matches: 3. The CDR3 is CASSLLAGAGELFF. CDR3 DNA: TGTGCCAGTAGTCTCCTAGCGGGGGCCGGGGAGCTGTTTTTT.

The chain recombines TRBV11-2 with TRBJ2-3; 10 nucleotides line up with TRBD2. This CDR3 has 15 amino acids. Germline CDR1 and CDR2: SGHAT and FQNNGV. The V segment lost 3 bases and the J segment 1 base; nucleotides outside the gene matches: 1. The CDR3 DNA sequence: TGTGCCAGCAGCTTCACTAGCGGGGGCACAGATACGCAGTATTTT. Protein: CASSFTSGGTDTQYF.

This chain connects TRBV6-6 to TRBJ2-7, with TRBD2 matching 10 bases. Germline V CDR1 and CDR2: MNHNY, SVGAGI (reference sequence). The CDR3 runs to 16 residues. V shed 7 bases and J 6 bases; nucleotides not matched to a gene: 15. DNA for the CDR3: TGTGCCAGCACAGGAAGCGCCCGTAGCGGGAGGCCCGAGCAGTACTTC. Translated: CASTGSARSGRPEQYF.

The chain employs TRBV5-1 and TRBJ2-5, with 7 bases matching TRBD2. Germline V lookup: CDR1 SGHRS, CDR2 YFSETQ. The CDR3 has 16 residues. J gave up 2 bases and V 1 base, and 8 bases lay outside the gene matches. The CDR3 sequence is CASSLLGLAEQETQYF. DNA of the CDR3: TGCGCCAGCAGCTTGTTGGGCCTAGCGGAACAAGAGACCCAGTACTTC.

The CDR3 nucleotides are TGTGCCAGCAGCTTAGCTCGGGACAGGAAACAAGAGACCCAGTACTTC. Protein: CASSLARDRKQETQYF. The chain employs TRBV11-2 and TRBJ2-5, with 8 positions matching TRBD1. The V and J ends lost 1 base and 2 bases, in that order; junction bases with no gene match: 6. Germline V CDR1 and CDR2: SGHAT, FQNNGV. The CDR3 spans 16 residues.

This sequence joins TRBV7-8 and TRBJ1-4; no definite D call. The germline V and J ends were trimmed by 1 base and 12 bases, with 15 bases remaining between them. The CDR3 spans 14 residues. From germline, CDR1 is SGHVS and CDR2 FQNEAQ. CDR3 in amino acids: CASSLEAGSDQLFF. The CDR3 nucleotides are TGTGCCAGCAGCTTAGAGGCGGGGTCAGATCAACTGTTTTTT.

J is TRBJ2-2 and V is TRBV6-1; 7 nucleotides agree with TRBD1. V lost 7 bases and J lost 3; bases outside the gene matches: 5. The CDR3 covers 14 residues. CDR1 and CDR2 (germline): MNHNS, SASEGT. The CDR3 DNA is TGTGCCAGCAATGGAGACAGGGACACCGGGGAGCTGTTTTTT. This sequence encodes CASNGDRDTGELFF.

This clone has only a few counts. The chain has TRBV4-3 and TRBJ2-1; D not certain. This CDR3 spans 14 amino acids. The V end lost 0 bases, the J end lost 9 bases, and 12 bases lay between the germline ends. CDR1 is LGHNA and CDR2 is YSLEER in the germline V gene. The CDR3 coding sequence is TGCGCCAGCAGCCAAGAGGCCTTGGGCATTGAGCAGTTCTTC. Encoded protein: CASSQEALGIEQFF.

This chain joins TRBV5-4 and TRBJ2-2; 8 bases are shared with TRBD1. With 4 bases clipped from V and 3 bases from J, the junction kept 5 bases outside the gene matches. CDR1 and CDR2 (germline): SGHNT, YYREEE (reference sequence). The CDR3 is made up of 15 amino acids. The CDR3 loop reads CASSPDRVHTGELFF. Here the CDR3 DNA reads TGTGCCAGCAGCCCGGACAGGGTCCACACCGGGGAGCTGTTTTTT.

This chain connects TRBV7-9 to TRBJ1-5; a weak D match, TRBD1 (5 bases). The length of the CDR3 is 15 residues. Germline values: CDR1 SEHNR, CDR2 FQNEAQ (reference sequence). The V end was cut by 2 bases, the J end by 2 bases, with 10 bases between. CDR3 in amino acids: CASSLIGGGNQPQHF. DNA for the CDR3: TGTGCCAGCAGCTTAATTGGGGGGGGCAATCAGCCCCAGCATTTT.

This sequence joins TRBV30 and TRBJ1-6; D unresolved. The V gene lost 5 bases and the J gene lost 8 bases, with 7 bases spanning the gap. Germline CDR1 is GTSNPN and CDR2 is SVGIG (reference sequence). The CDR3 covers 11 residues. The CDR3 reads CAWAEYSPLHF. The CDR3 DNA reads TGTGCCTGGGCGGAATATTCACCCCTCCACTTT.

V and J are TRBV2 and TRBJ2-7; D is uncertain. Germline CDR1 reads SNHLY; CDR2 reads FYNNEI. The CDR3 is 14 amino acids. V lost 8 bases to trimming and J lost 6 bases, with 20 bases between them. Written as DNA, the CDR3 is TGTGCCAGCTTCGAAGAATGGCAGGTGGGCGAGCAGTACTTC. Translation: CASFEEWQVGEQYF.

For the CDR3, the DNA is TGTGCCAGCAGAGCGGACAGAGATGAAAAACTGTTTTTT. Translating it yields CASRADRDEKLFF. The rearrangement links TRBV6-5 to TRBJ1-4; a possible D gene is TRBD1 (6 bases). The V end was cut by 6 bases, the J end by 6 bases, with 11 bases between. CDR1 and CDR2 from the germline V gene are MNHEY and SVGAGI. The CDR3 runs to 13 residues.

The V and J genes are TRBV5-4 and TRBJ1-5; a weak D match, TRBD1 (6 bases). V gave up 0 bases and J gave up 6 bases, with 7 bases separating them. The V gene's germline CDR1 is SGHNT and CDR2 YYREEE (reference sequence). The CDR3 runs 13 residues. CDR3 loop: CASSLGGGQPQHF. Written as DNA, the CDR3 is TGTGCCAGCAGCTTGGGAGGGGGTCAGCCCCAGCATTTT.

The chain couples TRBV6-1 to TRBJ2-5; perhaps TRBD2 as D (6 bases). In germline, CDR1 is MNHNS, CDR2 SASEGT. The length of the CDR3 is 17 residues. V dropped 3 bases and J dropped 1 base, with 18 bases sitting between them. CDR3 protein: CASSDWRAVIPQETQYF. CDR3 nucleotide sequence: TGTGCCAGCAGTGACTGGAGGGCCGTGATTCCCCAAGAGACCCAGTACTTC.

The rearrangement joins TRBV7-8 to TRBJ1-1; D unclear. V was pared by 3 bases and J by 1 base, with 6 bases between. This CDR3 region has 13 residues. Germline-derived CDR1 and CDR2 are SGHVS and FQNEAQ. The DNA of the CDR3 is TGTGCCAGCAGCTTTGGGAGGAACACTGAAGCTTTCTTT. It encodes CASSFGRNTEAFF.

V and J are TRBV9 and TRBJ2-6; the D gene is possibly TRBD1 (5 bases). The CDR3 runs to 18 residues. CDR1 SGDLS and CDR2 YYNGEE come from the germline V gene. Deletions cut 1 base from V and 6 bases from J, with 20 bases between. CDR3 protein: CASSVTFETGDLANVLTF. In DNA form, the CDR3 reads TGTGCCAGCAGCGTAACCTTCGAAACAGGAGACTTGGCCAACGTCCTGACTTTC. Supplemented by reference TRBV9 and TRBJ2-6, the full variable domain reads DSGVTQTPKHLITATGQRVTLRCSPRSGDLSVYWYQQSLDQGLQFLIQYYNGEERAKGNILERFSAQQFPDLHSELNLSSLELGDSALYFCASSVTFETGDLANVLTFGAGSRLTVL.

As concerns this clone: Other nucleotide sequences from this sample produce the same CDR3. The V and J genes are TRBV19 and TRBJ2-5; unclear D gene. The V and J ends lost 1 base and 5 bases respectively, with 5 bases between them. CDR3 length: 12 residues. CDR1 is LNHDA, CDR2 SQIVND, per germline (reference sequence). The CDR3 loop is CASSIGAETQYF. In nucleotides, the CDR3 is TGTGCCAGTAGTATAGGGGCGGAGACCCAGTACTTC.

The rearrangement uses TRBV30 and TRBJ1-2, with D perhaps TRBD1 (6 bases). Germline V CDR1 and CDR2: GTSNPN, SVGIG (reference sequence). Trimming pared 5 bases from V and 4 bases from J, leaving 20 bases between. This CDR3 has 15 residues. CDR3 sequence (DNA): TGTGCCTGGTCGGACCGAAGAGGGGGAAGCTATGGCTACACCTTC. Its protein product is CAWSDRRGGSYGYTF.